Below are 30 T cell receptor beta chains sequenced from a single sample in a study of T-cell reconstitution after alpha-beta-depleted transplantation in children. Molecular barcoding with unique molecular identifiers was used for the TCRbeta library. Each CDR3 protein is one row after TCRdb ran MiXCR on the PCR reads. The profile shows just over 350,000 distinct CDR3 sequences, roughly 14% of them singletons. The sample consisted of PBMCs, taken from the stem cell graft. The receptors here all came from a human donor who donated a stem cell graft to a child with Fanconi anemia.

This clonotype was seen more than once but under ten times. The chain has TRBV7-9 and TRBJ2-5; no clear D gene. The germline V gene encodes CDR1 SEHNR and CDR2 FQNEAQ (reference sequence). The CDR3 extends over 14 amino acids. V gave up 0 bases and J gave up 4 bases, with 9 bases separating them. For the CDR3, the DNA is TGTGCCAGCAGCTTAGCGAATAACGGAGAGACCCAGTACTTC. This translates into CASSLANNGETQYF.

The chain has TRBV12-3 or TRBV12-4 and TRBJ1-1; TRBD1 might be the D (5 bases). The CDR3 is 15 residues long. Trimming took 5 bases from V and 4 from J, leaving 17 bases between them. CDR3 bases: TGTGCCAGCAGTGCGTTAAGGGGAACAAGCACTGAAGCTTTCTTT. Its translation: CASSALRGTSTEAFF.

This clonotype is termed medium-sized (0.01 to 0.1%). The V gene is TRBV20-1, the J gene TRBJ2-1; 10 nucleotides line up with TRBD2. Looked up from germline, CDR1 is DFQATT and CDR2 is SNEGSKA (reference sequence). The CDR3 is made up of 15 amino acids. V was clipped by 0 bases and J by 3 bases; unmatched bases: 2. The DNA for the CDR3 is TGCAGTGCTAGAGATGGGACTAGCGACTACAATGAGCAGTTCTTC. Translated, it gives CSARDGTSDYNEQFF.

This clonotype appeared a few times. This rearrangement joins TRBV7-6 to TRBJ2-3; D might be TRBD1 (5 bases). V lost 5 bases and J lost 3, with 24 bases in between. This CDR3 has 18 amino acids. Germline V gene data show CDR1 as SGHVS and CDR2 as FNYEAQ. Written as DNA, the CDR3 is TGTGCCAGCAGCCTAGTGGGTGGGGCCCCGGTGGCGACAGATACGCAGTATTTT. Its translation: CASSLVGGAPVATDTQYF.

To note about this clonotype: This may stem from a read error, because a much larger clone lies one nucleotide away. The rearrangement uses TRBV11-2 and TRBJ1-2; D unresolved. The CDR3 extends over 17 amino acids. In germline, CDR1 is SGHAT, CDR2 FQNNGV. CDR3 bases: TGTGCCAGCACCGAACGAGAGACGGCCAGAACTAACTATGGCGACACCTTC. Its protein is CASTERETARTNYGDTF.

This clonotype was detected many times. CDR3 bases: TGTGCCAGCAGTGCACAGGGAGGTTACTACAATGAGCAGTTCTTC. Translation: CASSAQGGYYNEQFF. The V call is TRBV25-1, the J call TRBJ2-1, with D perhaps given as TRBD1 or TRBD2 (6 bases each). This CDR3 is 15 amino acids long. The germline V gene has CDR1 MGHDK and CDR2 SYGVNS. Trimming pared 4 bases from V and 3 bases from J, leaving 13 bases between.

This clonotype was seen at least ten times. The chain combines TRBV4-3 with TRBJ2-2, with D possibly being TRBD2 (5 bases). The V end lost 1 base, the J end lost 4 bases, and 7 bases lay between the germline ends. Germline V gene data show CDR1 as LGHNA and CDR2 as YSLEER. This CDR3 is 14 amino acids long. Here the CDR3 reads CASSQVEGTGELFF. The CDR3 DNA sequence: TGCGCCAGCAGCCAAGTAGAGGGCACCGGGGAGCTGTTTTTT.

Ten or more counts support this clonotype. V gene TRBV29-1 combines with J gene TRBJ2-5; D may be TRBD1 or TRBD2 (7 bases each). From germline, CDR1 is SQVTM and CDR2 ANQGSEA. V was trimmed by 7 bases and J by 4 bases, leaving 13 bases between them. The CDR3 totals 12 residues. CDR3 DNA sequence: TGCAGCGCAGGGGGGGTGACAGAGACCCAGTACTTC. It specifies CSAGGVTETQYF.

This chain uses TRBV12-3 or TRBV12-4 with TRBJ1-3; D unclear. The CDR3 spans 15 residues. Between the trimmed V and J ends, which lost 7 bases and 4 bases, there was a span of 17 bases. In DNA form, the CDR3 reads TGTGCCAGCATCTCTAACAAAGGCGGGGGAAACACCATATATTTT. It translates to CASISNKGGGNTIYF.

The genes are TRBV3-1 and TRBJ2-1; 8 bases line up with TRBD1. Germline assignment: CDR1 LGHDT and CDR2 YNNKEL (reference sequence). CDR3 length: 13 amino acids. Trimming at V came to 0 bases and at J to 13 bases, leaving 5 bases not matched to a gene. The CDR3: CASSQDLQGAQFF. CDR3 nucleotides: TGTGCCAGCAGCCAAGATCTCCAGGGGGCTCAGTTCTTC.

The chain couples TRBV9 to TRBJ2-2, with TRBD1 as a possible D gene (5 bases). The length of the CDR3 is 12 residues. The germline gives CDR1 SGDLS, CDR2 YYNGEE. With 4 bases removed from V and 10 bases from J, the gap between germline ends came to 11 bases. CDR3 protein: CASSPRVAELFF. The DNA for the CDR3 is TGTGCCAGCAGCCCCAGGGTGGCGGAGCTGTTTTTT.

The chain is built from TRBV5-1 and TRBJ2-7; 8 bases line up with TRBD2. V gave up 7 bases and J gave up 0 bases; unmatched junction bases: 6. There are 14 residues in the CDR3. Germline CDR1 reads SGHRS; CDR2 reads YFSETQ. CDR3 nucleotides: TGCGCCAGCGGGTTCAGCGGGGGCTCCTACGAGCAGTACTTC. This sequence encodes CASGFSGGSYEQYF. The full variable domain, in which reference TRBV5-1 and TRBJ2-7 provide the parts outside the CDR3, is KAGVTQTPRYLIKTRGQQVTLSCSPISGHRSVSWYQQTPGQGLQFLFEYFSETQRNKGNFPGRFSGRQFSNSRSEMNVSTLELGDSALYLCASGFSGGSYEQYFGPGTRLTVT.

The chain recombines TRBV5-1 with TRBJ2-1; D not resolved. The V gene lost 3 bases and the J gene lost 8 bases, with 12 bases spanning the gap. The CDR3 totals 13 residues. Germline V gene lookup returns CDR1 SGHRS and CDR2 YFSETQ. CDR3 in amino acids: CASSYPPVDEQFF. The CDR3 nucleotides are TGCGCCAGCAGCTACCCCCCTGTAGATGAGCAGTTCTTC.

V gene TRBV12-3 or TRBV12-4 combines with J gene TRBJ1-5; a possible D gene is TRBD1 (5 bases). The V end lost 3 bases, the J end lost 4 bases, and 10 bases lay between the germline ends. The CDR3 covers 14 residues. Written as DNA, the CDR3 is TGTGCCAGCAGTTTGGTGGGGGTGAATCAGCCCCAGCATTTT. Protein product: CASSLVGVNQPQHF.

This clonotype was counted between two and nine times. This chain connects TRBV11-1 to TRBJ2-5; no definite D call. Trimming removed 1 base at V and 4 bases at J, with 10 bases between. The CDR3 runs 14 residues. Per the germline V gene, CDR1 is SGHAT and CDR2 is FQDESV (reference sequence). Here the CDR3 DNA reads TGTGCCAGCAGCTTAGAGGCTGGTGGAGAGACCCAGTACTTC. Residues: CASSLEAGGETQYF.

In its sample, this clonotype was seen many times. The chain couples TRBV29-1 to TRBJ1-1; possibly TRBD1 for D (6 bases). Germline CDR1 reads SQVTM; CDR2 reads ANQGSEA. The CDR3 spans 12 residues. CDR3 bases: TGCAGTGTTACAGTGAGGGGGACTGAAGCTTTCTTT. Its protein is CSVTVRGTEAFF.

This clonotype appeared a few times. The J gene is TRBJ2-3, the V gene TRBV9, with 9 nucleotides matching TRBD2. V was pared by 0 bases and J by 1 base, with 3 bases of the junction left unmatched. Germline CDR1 SGDLS, CDR2 YYNGEE. The CDR3 runs 16 residues. The CDR3: CASSVGPSGGTDTQYF. For the CDR3, the DNA is TGTGCCAGCAGCGTAGGGCCTAGCGGGGGCACAGATACGCAGTATTTT.

About this clonotype: At one boundary the junction diverges from the germline segment, which might be a read error. The chain combines TRBV12-3 or TRBV12-4 with TRBJ2-3, with 13 bases lining up with TRBD2. This CDR3 spans 16 amino acids. CDR3 loop: CASSPLTSGGAETQYF. In DNA form, the CDR3 reads TGTGCCAGCAGTCCCCTAACTAGCGGGGGGGCAGAAACGCAGTATTTT.

The chain employs TRBV6-5 and TRBJ1-1; D unclear. The CDR3 is 13 amino acids. Deletions cut 2 bases from V and 3 bases from J, with 7 bases between. Germline V gene sequence: CDR1 MNHEY, CDR2 SVGAGI. The CDR3 protein is CASSYGPDTEAFF. CDR3 coding DNA: TGTGCCAGCAGTTACGGGCCGGACACTGAAGCTTTCTTT.

V usage is TRBV5-5 and J usage is TRBJ1-5, with 7 bases lining up with TRBD1. Per the germline V gene, CDR1 is SGHKS and CDR2 is YYEKEE (reference sequence). Losses at the gene ends were 3 bases for V and 5 bases for J; bases not matched to a gene: 5. The length of the CDR3 is 14 residues. The CDR3 region is CASSWEQGYQPQHF. The DNA of the CDR3 is TGTGCCAGCAGCTGGGAACAGGGGTATCAGCCCCAGCATTTT.

With respect to this clonotype: Given the absence of the conserved phenylalanine or tryptophan at the CDR3 end, a read error is likely. V gene TRBV28 combines with J gene TRBJ1-1; 7 nucleotides align to TRBD1. Germline V gene data show CDR1 as MDHEN and CDR2 as SYDVKM. Trimming removed 5 bases from V and 2 bases from J; junction bases left unmatched: 14. There are 17 residues in the CDR3. The CDR3 nucleotides read TGTGCCAGCAGTCCTATCGGGACAGCAATTAAAAACACTGAAGCTTTCTCT. Amino acids: CASSPIGTAIKNTEAFS.

Only a few counts were recorded for this clonotype. The J gene is TRBJ2-2, the V gene TRBV11-2; D uncertain. The ends were cut back, 1 base at V and 2 bases at J, with 8 bases in the middle. Germline loops: CDR1 SGHAT, CDR2 FQNNGV. The CDR3 is made up of 15 amino acids. The CDR3 sequence: CASSLVVRNTGELFF. CDR3 nucleotides: TGTGCCAGCAGCTTAGTTGTCAGAAACACCGGGGAGCTGTTTTTT.

This clonotype was counted a few times. The rearrangement uses TRBV5-1 and TRBJ2-7; weak D call: TRBD2 (6 bases). V was trimmed by 4 bases and J by 1 base, leaving 18 bases between them. The CDR3 runs to 16 residues. In germline, CDR1 is SGHRS, CDR2 YFSETQ. CDR3 DNA: TGCGCCAGCAGCGGACGGGACTCACGGATATCCTACGAGCAGTACTTC. This sequence encodes CASSGRDSRISYEQYF.

This clonotype was picked up a small number of times. This chain uses TRBV25-1 with TRBJ1-2; no clear D. V was cut by 3 bases and J by 8 bases, with 16 bases left in between. The CDR3 consists of 14 residues. Germline V gene data show CDR1 as MGHDK and CDR2 as SYGVNS. The DNA for the CDR3 is TGTGCCAGCAGTGAGTCGGGTCGGTTCGGGGGCTACACCTTC. It encodes CASSESGRFGGYTF.

The chain joins TRBV5-1 to TRBJ1-2; tentative D call: TRBD1 (5 bases). V lost 4 bases and J 3 bases, leaving 16 bases between the germline ends. Germline V CDR1 and CDR2: SGHRS, YFSETQ. CDR3 length: 15 amino acids. The CDR3 here is CASSPHPGRDYGYTF. CDR3 DNA: TGCGCCAGCAGCCCCCATCCGGGACGGGACTATGGCTACACCTTC.

The chain has TRBV19 and TRBJ1-5; D is undetermined. Germline V gives CDR1 LNHDA, CDR2 SQIVND (reference sequence). This CDR3 region has 14 residues. Between the trimmed V and J ends, which lost 6 bases and 4 bases, there was a span of 13 bases. The DNA of the CDR3 is TGTGCCAGTAGGACGCGCGGGGAAAATCAGCCCCAGCATTTT. As protein: CASRTRGENQPQHF.

The chain combines TRBV5-1 with TRBJ2-2; 11 bases line up with TRBD2. The V segment lost 4 bases and the J segment 0 bases; nucleotides outside the gene matches: 11. Germline assignment: CDR1 SGHRS and CDR2 YFSETQ. This CDR3 spans 19 amino acids. This chain's CDR3 is CASSLILAGDPSNTGELFF. The CDR3 region has the DNA TGCGCCAGCAGCCTTATACTAGCGGGGGACCCTTCGAACACCGGGGAGCTGTTTTTT.

CDR3 sequence: CASSTTAQGAEAFF. CDR3 sequence (DNA): TGTGCCAGCAGCACGACCGCCCAGGGGGCTGAAGCTTTCTTT. The rearrangement uses TRBV11-2 and TRBJ1-1; 7 nucleotides align to TRBD1. V was pared by 5 bases and J by 6 bases, with 9 bases of the junction left unmatched. CDR3 size: 14 residues. Germline V lookup: CDR1 SGHAT, CDR2 FQNNGV.

V is TRBV20-1 and J is TRBJ2-1, with a possible D match to TRBD2 (6 bases). There are 17 residues in the CDR3. Germline V gene lookup returns CDR1 DFQATT and CDR2 SNEGSKA (reference sequence). The CDR3 DNA reads TGCTGCGCTAGAGACGGGAGCGCAATGAGCTCCTACAATGAGCAGTTCTTC. The encoded protein is CCARDGSAMSSYNEQFF.

This clonotype was detected a few times. The genes are TRBV7-9 and TRBJ2-2; the D gene is possibly TRBD2 (5 bases). The germline gives CDR1 SEHNR, CDR2 FQNEAQ (reference sequence). Trimming took off 7 bases at V and 2 bases at J, with 14 bases between the two ends. The CDR3 covers 15 residues. CDR3 sequence reads: CASTRWTGNTGELFF. DNA of the CDR3: TGTGCCAGCACCCGATGGACGGGAAACACCGGGGAGCTGTTTTTT.